These T cell receptor beta chains were read from a single sample in a study of blood T cell repertoires in COVID-19. Using immunoSEQ multiplex PCR, the repertoire was profiled, and TCRdb retains in-frame clones only, with some absent. This sample has approximately 84,000 clones; 83% occur once, and the top ten carry about 31%. Sample: peripheral blood. The receptors originated from a woman aged 80 or over with acute or convalescent COVID-19. CDR3s include the opening cysteine and the closing phenylalanine or tryptophan. The D gene is left open where the match is weak. Rows may omit the clone size; those that give it use once, few, many or a size class.

D | J | size | V | CDR3 | DNA
- | TRBJ1-5 | - | TRBV4-2 | CASSLERSNQPQHF | TGTGCCAGCAGCCTTGAGAGAAGCAATCAGCCCCAGCATTTT
- | TRBJ1-3 | - | TRBV2 | CASRELQGSGNTIYF | TGTGCCAGCAGGGAACTACAGGGCTCTGGAAACACCATATATTTT
- | TRBJ1-1 | - | TRBV19 | CASSSTLVNTEAFF | TGTGCCAGTAGTTCCACATTGGTGAACACTGAAGCTTTCTTT
TRBD1 | TRBJ2-5 | - | TRBV2 | CASSEGQVGETQYF | TGTGCCAGCAGTGAGGGACAGGTGGGGGAGACCCAGTACTTC
- | TRBJ2-1 | - | TRBV3-1/TRBV3-2 | CASSQEFRSGNEQFF | TGTGCCAGCAGCCAAGAATTCCGTTCCGGGAATGAGCAGTTCTTC
- | TRBJ2-7 | - | TRBV18 | CASSPSQISYEQYF | TGTGCCAGCTCACCATCGCAGATCTCCTACGAGCAGTACTTC
TRBD2 | TRBJ2-1 | - | TRBV27 | CASSFSTSGLGEQFF | TGTGCCAGCAGTTTCTCGACTAGCGGTCTTGGTGAGCAGTTCTTC
TRBD1 | TRBJ1-2 | - | TRBV5-1 | CASSLAPSGTGDGYTF | TGCGCCAGCAGCTTGGCCCCGTCCGGGACAGGAGATGGCTACACCTTC
- | TRBJ2-1 | - | TRBV5-1 | CASSSDSSYNEQFF | TGCGCCAGCAGCTCGGACAGCTCCTACAATGAGCAGTTCTTC
TRBD1 | TRBJ2-3 | - | TRBV5-1 | CASRLLGQGLDTQYF | TGCGCCAGCCGCTTACTGGGACAGGGATTGGATACGCAGTATTTT
- | TRBJ2-7 | - | TRBV4-2 | CASSQPGLGDYEQYF | TGTGCCAGCAGCCAACCGGGACTCGGTGACTACGAGCAGTACTTC
- | TRBJ1-2 | - | TRBV6-6 | CASKQAYGYTF | TGTGCCAGCAAACAGGCCTATGGCTACACCTTC
TRBD1 | TRBJ2-7 | - | TRBV11-3 | CASSSGQGAAYEQYF | TGTGCCAGCAGCTCCGGACAGGGGGCCGCCTACGAGCAGTACTTC
- | TRBJ1-6 | - | TRBV18 | CASSPSRDNSPLHF | TGTGCCAGCTCACCTTCCCGAGATAATTCACCCCTCCACTTT
- | TRBJ2-7 | - | TRBV6-5 | CASRGWGSSEQYF | TGTGCCAGTAGGGGGTGGGGAAGCAGTGAGCAGTACTTC
TRBD1 | TRBJ1-4 | - | TRBV5-4 | CASSLAAGGGEKLFF | TGTGCCAGCAGCTTGGCCGCAGGGGGCGGTGAAAAACTGTTTTTT
- | TRBJ2-3 | once | TRBV5-8 | CASSLGDTWGTDTQYF | TGTGCCAGCAGCTTGGGGGACACCTGGGGCACAGATACGCAGTATTTT
- | TRBJ2-3 | - | TRBV21-1 | CASSKGTSGSLEADTQYF | TGTGCCAGCAGCAAAGGTACTAGCGGGAGTCTTGAGGCAGATACGCAGTATTTT
TRBD1 | TRBJ2-2 | - | TRBV19 | CASSRLQGVGELFF | TGTGCCAGTAGCCGACTCCAGGGGGTCGGGGAGCTGTTTTTT
TRBD1 | TRBJ1-4 | - | TRBV27 | CASSLSYRGLRANEKLFF | TGTGCCAGCAGTTTATCATACAGGGGGCTCCGAGCTAATGAAAAACTGTTTTTT
TRBD1 | TRBJ2-3 | - | TRBV10-3 | CAISEEGTGTDTQYF | TGTGCCATCAGTGAGGAAGGGACAGGCACAGATACGCAGTATTTT
- | TRBJ2-1 | - | TRBV6-5 | CASSRWDLDNEQFF | TGTGCCAGCAGTCGTTGGGACTTGGACAATGAGCAGTTCTTC
- | TRBJ1-2 | - | TRBV7-2 | CASSWGGQRTNYGYTF | TGTGCCAGCAGCTGGGGCGGACAGAGGACTAACTATGGCTACACCTTC
TRBD1 | TRBJ1-3 | - | TRBV19 | CASSRISTGSRGNTIYF | TGTGCCAGTAGTAGAATATCGACAGGGAGTCGTGGAAACACCATATATTTT
- | TRBJ2-7 | - | TRBV27 | CASSLGQGFGEQYF | TGTGCCAGCAGTTTAGGGCAGGGATTTGGCGAGCAGTACTTC
TRBD1 | TRBJ1-2 | - | TRBV7-8 | CASSWEGQESYGYTF | TGTGCCAGCAGCTGGGAGGGACAGGAGAGCTATGGCTACACCTTC
TRBD1 | TRBJ1-3 | - | TRBV11-3 | CASSPRSRGHSGNTIYF | TGTGCCAGCAGCCCCCGTAGCAGGGGGCACTCTGGAAACACCATATATTTT
- | TRBJ1-5 | medium-sized | TRBV2 | CASSEAYSNQPQHF | TGTGCCAGCAGTGAGGCATATAGCAATCAGCCCCAGCATTTT
TRBD1 | TRBJ1-2 | once | TRBV14 | CASSQENSRGPNYGYTF | TGTGCCAGCAGCCAAGAGAACAGCAGGGGGCCTAACTATGGCTACACCTTC
TRBD2 | TRBJ2-1 | - | TRBV13 | CASSFTGTSGVHEQFF | TGTGCCAGCAGCTTCACCGGGACTAGCGGGGTACATGAGCAGTTCTTC
- | TRBJ2-5 | - | TRBV5-4 | CASSPFDRREETQYF | TGTGCCAGCAGCCCCTTCGACAGGCGAGAAGAGACCCAGTACTTC
TRBD2 | TRBJ2-1 | - | TRBV20-1 | CSASGLAVYNEQFF | TGCAGTGCTAGTGGTCTAGCGGTTTACAATGAGCAGTTCTTC
TRBD2 | TRBJ2-1 | - | TRBV29-1 | CSVRLTSAYNEQFF | TGCAGCGTTCGGTTGACTAGCGCTTACAATGAGCAGTTCTTC
TRBD1 | TRBJ1-6 | - | TRBV11-2 | CASSLASPQGDNSPLHF | TGTGCCAGCAGCTTAGCGTCCCCTCAGGGGGATAATTCACCCCTCCACTTT
- | TRBJ1-1 | - | TRBV7-9 | CASSHPKGNVNTEAFF | TGTGCCAGCAGCCACCCAAAGGGGAACGTGAACACTGAAGCTTTCTTT
- | TRBJ2-3 | - | TRBV6-6 | CATRGFDTQYF | TGTGCCACCAGGGGCTTTGATACGCAGTATTTT
- | TRBJ1-5 | - | TRBV18 | CASSPVGDNQPQHF | TGTGCCAGCTCACCAGTCGGTGACAATCAGCCCCAGCATTTT
- | TRBJ2-1 | - | TRBV7-2 | CASSLTYPNEQFF | TGTGCCAGCAGCTTAACCTACCCCAATGAGCAGTTCTTC
TRBD1 | TRBJ2-1 | once | TRBV29-1 | CSVLARGRISEQFF | TGCAGCGTTTTGGCCAGGGGGCGAATAAGTGAGCAGTTCTTC
TRBD2 | TRBJ2-7 | - | TRBV30 | CAVGLAVYEQYF | TGTGCTGTGGGGCTAGCGGTCTACGAGCAGTACTTC
TRBD1 | TRBJ2-3 | - | TRBV11-3 | CASSLGPDRGTDTQYF | TGTGCCAGCAGCTTAGGCCCCGACAGGGGAACAGATACGCAGTATTTT
- | TRBJ2-1 | - | TRBV7-8 | CASSPSSGSRPYNEQFF | TGTGCCAGCAGCCCGTCGTCGGGGTCCAGGCCCTACAATGAGCAGTTCTTC
- | TRBJ1-1 | - | TRBV7-9 | CASRGGGAEAFF | TGTGCCAGCAGGGGGGGAGGCGCTGAAGCTTTCTTT
- | TRBJ2-7 | - | TRBV14 | CASSRDRSSSYEQYF | TGTGCCAGCAGCCGCGACAGGTCCAGCTCCTACGAGCAGTACTTC
- | TRBJ1-2 | - | TRBV7-2 | CASSLSILNYGYTF | TGTGCCAGCAGCTTAAGCATACTTAACTATGGCTACACCTTC
- | TRBJ2-1 | - | TRBV6-6 | CASSPPERASSYNEQFF | TGTGCCAGCAGTCCCCCAGAGCGGGCGAGCTCCTACAATGAGCAGTTCTTC
TRBD2 | TRBJ2-7 | - | TRBV5-1 | CASSLSLAGEGEQYF | TGCGCCAGCAGCTTGTCCCTAGCGGGAGAAGGCGAGCAGTACTTC
TRBD2 | TRBJ2-7 | few | TRBV5-1 | CASSTDVAGASYEQYF | TGCGCCAGCAGCACGGATGTAGCGGGGGCCTCCTACGAGCAGTACTTC
- | TRBJ2-5 | - | TRBV18 | CASSPRRREETQYF | TGTGCCAGCTCCCCCAGGAGGCGGGAAGAGACCCAGTACTTC
TRBD2 | TRBJ2-4 | - | TRBV7-2 | CASSPRTSGSTAKNIQYF | TGTGCCAGCAGCCCCCGGACTAGCGGGAGTACGGCCAAAAACATTCAGTACTTC
- | TRBJ2-2 | - | TRBV2 | CASSETGQLTGELFF | TGTGCCAGCAGTGAAACCGGACAGCTGACCGGGGAGCTGTTTTTT
TRBD2 | TRBJ2-3 | - | TRBV7-8 | CASSPGTSADTQYF | TGTGCCAGCAGCCCCGGGACTAGCGCAGATACGCAGTATTTT
TRBD1 | TRBJ1-5 | - | TRBV6-5 | CATRGHSNQPQHF | TGTGCCACCAGGGGGCATAGTAATCAGCCCCAGCATTTT